This paragraph reports one T cell receptor (beta chain). The clone's antigen remains unknown. No per-base quality is available; no much larger clone lies one base away. Donors were roughly 40 systemically healthy Caucasian individuals from Russia aged roughly 6 to 90 years. Approximately 9.7 milliliters of peripheral blood were drawn from each donor into EDTA-treated Vacutainer tubes. Ficoll-Paque density-gradient centrifugation was used to isolate PBMCs, with at least 6.5 million per sample. Total RNA, at least 5 micrograms per sample, was extracted from PBMCs with Trizol reagent. For every donor, an aliquot of PBMCs went through flow cytometry to measure the percentages of naive CD45RAhigh/CD27high T cells. Library prep was done by 5' RACE. The data were produced on an Illumina HiSeq 2500. A second PCR of about 6 to 11 cycles was performed with a sample-barcoded 5' primer and a J-beta primer mix. A template-switch 5' adaptor carrying 12 random nucleotides introduced a unique molecular identifier onto each TCR beta cDNA molecule. Each sample yielded at least 3 million CDR3-containing paired-end reads. First-strand cDNA was synthesized from all RNA with the Mint cDNA synthesis kit, primed by a TRBC-specific oligonucleotide. All cDNA was treated with uracil-DNA glycosylase and then went through a first 18-cycle PCR with the universal primers M1SS and BC2_uni_R. From the authors' description of their analysis: Normalization of each sample was performed by random selection of 1 million high-quality reads, each carrying a distinct molecular identifier. Instead of being binned into consensus sequences, reads with shared molecular identifiers were discarded. MiTCR, with a Q25 quality threshold and the strictest error-elimination algorithm, was used for CDR3 identification, clonotype clustering and error correction. A nonparametric unseen species model with Euler transformation was used to estimate lower-bound total TCR beta diversity. TCRdb reanalyzed the raw reads on its own, using fastp at Q25 for trimming and MiXCR for clone calling, and kept in-frame beta chains. Identical CDR3 protein sequences are pooled into one entry, listed with their most common genes and DNA. None of the V and J calls come from the authors' own analysis; TCRdb made them. Within this sample are nearly 1 million distinct CDR3 sequences, with around 54% of them counted one time only. The leading ten clones occupy 20% to 25% of the sample.

These data are taken from a study of blood T cells in healthy people across ages (dated by TCRdb to between 2014 and 2017). Regarding the study in general: In model experiments, template switching captured about one uniquely barcoded TCR beta cDNA molecule for every two T cells. The study measured age-related changes in TCR beta repertoire diversity using deep sequencing normalized with unique cDNA molecular identifiers. Donors were grouped into four age groups: young (average roughly 17 years), middle-aged (over 35), aged (approximately 67) and long-lived (about 82). To avoid experimental bias, donors of different ages were randomly spread across the sequencing lanes. Using the same blood draw, the study looked at two additional independent replicas of 1 million unique cDNA reads for two donors, one aged 18 to 29 and the other aged 80 or older.

Sequences MDHEN (CDR1) and SYDVKM (CDR2) are obtained from the germline V gene. The CDR3 sequence holds 13 residues, the cysteine and phenylalanine included. Here the CDR3 DNA is all that survives: 39 bases in frame from base 1. The study at large found these results: Since profiling was done on bulk unsorted PBMCs, naive and antigen-experienced compartments could not be conclusively compared. The percentage of naive T cells measured by flow cytometry correlated strongly with observed TCR beta diversity. Because the CMV infection status of the donors was unknown, age-related changes in expanded clonotypes may potentially have been confounded. Estimates of total diversity based on one million sequenced T cells were regarded as lower bounds and as underestimates. Observed TCR beta diversity per million T cells fell roughly linearly with age, and a significant reduction was already apparent by age around 40. Compared with the aged group, the long-lived group had more naive CD4+ T cells, fewer expanded clones and increased TCR diversity, a pattern suggesting age selection.

This sequence originates from a woman aged 55-70 years in good health. The sequence links TRBV28 to TRBJ2-4, and TRBD1 aligns with 10 junction nucleotides. The DNA end favors TRBJ2-7, so the J call may be wrong. Sequencing was done on a sample of blood. The CDR3: CATKTGGGYEQYF. The DNA sequence reads TGTGCCACCAAGACAGGGGGCGGGTACGAGCAGTACTTC.